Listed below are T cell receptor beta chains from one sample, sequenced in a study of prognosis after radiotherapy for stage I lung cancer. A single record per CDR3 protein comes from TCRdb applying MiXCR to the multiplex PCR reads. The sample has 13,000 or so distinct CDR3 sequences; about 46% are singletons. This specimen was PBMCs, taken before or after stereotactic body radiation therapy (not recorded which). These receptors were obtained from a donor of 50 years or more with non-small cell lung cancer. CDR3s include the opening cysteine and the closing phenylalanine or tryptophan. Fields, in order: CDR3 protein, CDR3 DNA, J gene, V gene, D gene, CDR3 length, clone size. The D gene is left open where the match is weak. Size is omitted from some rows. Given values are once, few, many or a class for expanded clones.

CDR3: CASRRQDTDTQYF
DNA: TGTGCCAGTAGGAGACAGGACACAGATACGCAGTATTTT
J: TRBJ2-3
V: TRBV19
D: .
length: 13
size: medium-sized

CDR3: CSAASGSHNEQFF
DNA: TGCAGTGCTGCATCCGGGAGCCACAATGAGCAGTTCTTC
J: TRBJ2-1
V: TRBV20-1
D: .
length: 13
size: .

CDR3: CASSHVGETKYF
DNA: TGTGCAAGCAGCCACGTAGGGGAGACCAAGTACTTC
J: TRBJ2-5
V: TRBV2
D: .
length: 12
size: .

CDR3: CASSREREYSYEQYF
DNA: TGTGCCAGCAGCCGGGAGCGGGAGTATAGCTACGAGCAGTACTTC
J: TRBJ2-7
V: TRBV14
D: TRBD2
length: 15
size: many

CDR3: CAWVPPGQRGTYEQYF
DNA: TGTGCCTGGGTCCCCCCGGGACAACGGGGAACCTACGAGCAGTACTTC
J: TRBJ2-7
V: TRBV30
D: .
length: 16
size: .

CDR3: CSARVEAGGQYF
DNA: TGCAGTGCTAGAGTAGAAGCGGGAGGGCAATATTTT
J: TRBJ2-3
V: TRBV20-1
D: TRBD2
length: 12
size: many

CDR3: CATRKTSGNYEQYF
DNA: TGTGCCACCAGAAAGACGAGCGGGAACTACGAGCAGTACTTC
J: TRBJ2-7
V: TRBV15
D: TRBD2
length: 14
size: once

CDR3: CASRRQGYEQYF
DNA: TGTGCCAGCAGAAGACAGGGTTACGAGCAGTACTTC
J: TRBJ2-7
V: TRBV2
D: TRBD1
length: 12
size: .

CDR3: CASSVIGNEQFF
DNA: TGTGCCAGCAGTGTTATAGGCAATGAGCAGTTCTTC
J: TRBJ2-1
V: TRBV6-1
D: .
length: 12
size: medium-sized

CDR3: CAWSPHSGTDTQYF
DNA: TGTGCCTGGAGCCCGCACAGTGGAACAGATACGCAGTATTTT
J: TRBJ2-3
V: TRBV30
D: .
length: 14
size: many

CDR3: CESSQNQGVLTF
DNA: TGTGAAAGCAGCCAAAATCAGGGCGTCCTGACTTTC
J: TRBJ2-6
V: TRBV6-2/TRBV6-3
D: .
length: 12
size: .

CDR3: CSVPLPGEPYEQYF
DNA: TGCAGTGTCCCACTGCCGGGGGAACCCTACGAGCAGTACTTC
J: TRBJ2-7
V: TRBV20-1
D: .
length: 14
size: few

CDR3: CASRQGRLNTEAFF
DNA: TGTGCCAGCAGACAGGGACGCCTGAACACTGAAGCTTTCTTT
J: TRBJ1-1
V: TRBV12-3/TRBV12-4
D: .
length: 14
size: many

CDR3: CASKKPNTGTGVVEQYF
DNA: TGTGCCAGCAAAAAACCTAACACCGGGACTGGGGTCGTGGAGCAGTACTTC
J: TRBJ2-7
V: TRBV6-2/TRBV6-3
D: .
length: 17
size: once

CDR3: CASSTGNTEAFF
DNA: TGTGCCAGCTCAACTGGAAACACTGAAGCTTTCTTT
J: TRBJ1-1
V: TRBV18
D: .
length: 12
size: many

CDR3: CASSLWQLASGSRYNEQFF
DNA: TGTGCCAGCAGTTTATGGCAGCTGGCTAGCGGGAGTCGGTACAATGAGCAGTTCTTC
J: TRBJ2-1
V: TRBV12-3/TRBV12-4
D: TRBD2
length: 19
size: medium-sized

CDR3: CASSPGQSNEKLFF
DNA: TGTGCCAGCAGCCCGGGACAGTCTAATGAAAAACTGTTTTTT
J: TRBJ1-4
V: TRBV5-6
D: TRBD1
length: 14
size: .

CDR3: CASSRVLTGELFF
DNA: TGTGCCAGTTCCCGCGTCCTAACCGGGGAGCTGTTTTTT
J: TRBJ2-2
V: TRBV6-2/TRBV6-3
D: .
length: 13
size: .

CDR3: CASSIPRTGYGYTF
DNA: TGTGCCAGTAGTATACCCCGGACCGGGTATGGCTACACCTTC
J: TRBJ1-2
V: TRBV19
D: .
length: 14
size: many

CDR3: CASSLMLNTEAFF
DNA: TGTGCCAGCAGCTTGATGTTGAACACTGAAGCTTTCTTT
J: TRBJ1-1
V: TRBV5-4
D: .
length: 13
size: .

CDR3: CASTLFPGGEQYF
DNA: TGTGCCAGCACCTTATTCCCGGGGGGCGAGCAGTACTTC
J: TRBJ2-7
V: TRBV27
D: TRBD2
length: 13
size: .

CDR3: CASSQEEGQKLQETQYF
DNA: TGTGCCAGCAGCCAAGAAGAAGGACAGAAGTTACAAGAGACCCAGTACTTC
J: TRBJ2-5
V: TRBV3-2
D: .
length: 17
size: many

CDR3: CASSDGLAAYKQYF
DNA: TGTGCCAGCAGCGACGGACTAGCGGCCTACAAGCAGTACTTC
J: TRBJ2-7
V: TRBV9
D: TRBD2
length: 14
size: .

CDR3: CAISESTQPGHEISYEQYF
DNA: TGTGCCATCAGTGAGTCGACTCAACCGGGCCATGAAATCTCCTACGAGCAGTACTTC
J: TRBJ2-7
V: TRBV10-3
D: .
length: 19
size: many

CDR3: CASSPGVGGRARGETQYF
DNA: TGTGCCAGCAGCCCAGGAGTTGGCGGGAGGGCCCGAGGGGAGACCCAGTACTTC
J: TRBJ2-5
V: TRBV12-3/TRBV12-4
D: TRBD2
length: 18
size: once

CDR3: CASSDDSRYGYTF
DNA: TGTGCCAGCAGTGACGACTCTCGCTATGGCTACACATTC
J: TRBJ1-2
V: TRBV2
D: .
length: 13
size: .

CDR3: CASSLTGTGDEQYF
DNA: TGCGCCAGCAGCTTAACCGGGACAGGGGACGAGCAGTACTTC
J: TRBJ2-7
V: TRBV4-1
D: TRBD1
length: 14
size: few

CDR3: CASMRDLGYTF
DNA: TGTGCCAGCATGAGGGATCTTGGCTACACCTTC
J: TRBJ1-2
V: TRBV28
D: .
length: 11
size: .

CDR3: CASSFGLAGELFF
DNA: TGTGCCAGCAGCTTCGGGTTGGCCGGGGAGCTGTTTTTT
J: TRBJ2-2
V: TRBV7-3
D: .
length: 13
size: medium-sized

CDR3: CASSSTAGGQSTDTQYF
DNA: TGCGCCAGCAGCTCGACAGCAGGGGGTCAGTCGACAGATACGCAGTATTTT
J: TRBJ2-3
V: TRBV5-1
D: TRBD1
length: 17
size: medium-sized

CDR3: CASKTGTGELFF
DNA: TGCGCCAGCAAGACAGGGACCGGGGAGCTGTTTTTT
J: TRBJ2-2
V: TRBV5-1
D: TRBD1
length: 12
size: medium-sized

CDR3: CASSLLAGKETQYF
DNA: TGTGCCAGCAGCCTACTAGCGGGAAAAGAGACCCAGTACTTC
J: TRBJ2-5
V: TRBV7-8
D: TRBD2
length: 14
size: many

CDR3: CASSPRGGGANEQFF
DNA: TGTGCCAGCAGCCCCCGGGGAGGAGGGGCGAATGAGCAGTTCTTC
J: TRBJ2-1
V: TRBV3-1
D: .
length: 15
size: .

CDR3: CASSLAAGATYEQYF
DNA: TGCGCCAGCAGCTTGGCAGCGGGGGCCACCTACGAGCAGTACTTC
J: TRBJ2-7
V: TRBV5-1
D: TRBD2
length: 15
size: many

CDR3: CSARDVRQGAGYTF
DNA: TGCAGTGCTAGAGATGTCCGACAGGGGGCTGGCTACACCTTC
J: TRBJ1-2
V: TRBV20-1
D: TRBD1
length: 14
size: .

CDR3: CASSQDFSGTEAFF
DNA: TGCGCCAGCAGCCAAGATTTTTCGGGCACTGAAGCTTTCTTT
J: TRBJ1-1
V: TRBV4-3
D: .
length: 14
size: many

CDR3: CASRTRAAQETQYF
DNA: TGTGCCAGCCGAACAAGGGCAGCCCAAGAGACCCAGTACTTC
J: TRBJ2-5
V: TRBV19
D: .
length: 14
size: many

CDR3: CASSLGTGGFYEQYF
DNA: TGTGCCAGCAGCCTCGGGACAGGGGGGTTCTACGAGCAGTACTTC
J: TRBJ2-7
V: TRBV4-2
D: TRBD1
length: 15
size: many

CDR3: CASSPPGVGLGEQYF
DNA: TGTGCCAGCAGCCCCCCGGGAGTTGGCCTCGGCGAGCAGTACTTC
J: TRBJ2-7
V: TRBV7-2
D: .
length: 15
size: .

CDR3: CATSRAVLGQINAGELFF
DNA: TGTGCCACCAGCAGAGCGGTCTTGGGACAGATAAACGCCGGGGAGCTGTTTTTT
J: TRBJ2-2
V: TRBV15
D: TRBD1
length: 18
size: .

CDR3: CASSTGTEDTQYF
DNA: TGCGCCAGCAGCACCGGGACAGAAGATACGCAGTATTTT
J: TRBJ2-3
V: TRBV5-1
D: TRBD1
length: 13
size: once

CDR3: CASSLRAKDTQYF
DNA: TGTGCCAGCAGTTTACGGGCTAAGGATACGCAGTATTTT
J: TRBJ2-3
V: TRBV28
D: .
length: 13
size: .

CDR3: CASSSGLLGGELFF
DNA: TGTGCCAGCAGCTCGGGACTCCTTGGCGGGGAGCTGTTTTTT
J: TRBJ2-2
V: TRBV11-1
D: .
length: 14
size: medium-sized

CDR3: CASSYRDRADTQYF
DNA: TGTGCCAGCAGTTACCGGGACAGAGCCGATACGCAGTATTTT
J: TRBJ2-3
V: TRBV6-2/TRBV6-3
D: TRBD1
length: 14
size: many

CDR3: CGSNPRTSVNTGELFF
DNA: TGTGGCAGTAACCCGCGGACTAGCGTAAACACCGGGGAGCTGTTTTTT
J: TRBJ2-2
V: TRBV11-2
D: TRBD2
length: 16
size: .

CDR3: CSAWIRGTDTQYF
DNA: TGCAGTGCATGGATCCGGGGCACAGATACGCAGTATTTT
J: TRBJ2-3
V: TRBV20-1
D: .
length: 13
size: .

CDR3: CASSPGQQNTGELFF
DNA: TGTGCCAGTAGTCCCGGACAACAGAACACCGGGGAGCTGTTTTTT
J: TRBJ2-2
V: TRBV19
D: .
length: 15
size: .

CDR3: CASSGAPGGPFPTDKQYF
DNA: TGTGCCAGCAGTGGTGCTCCGGGAGGGCCGTTCCCCACAGATAAGCAGTATTTT
J: TRBJ2-3
V: TRBV25-1
D: TRBD2
length: 18
size: .

CDR3: CASSQFGHMTMNTEAFF
DNA: TGTGCCAGTTCCCAGTTTGGGCACATGACAATGAACACTGAAGCTTTCTTT
J: TRBJ1-1
V: TRBV6-1
D: .
length: 17
size: .

CDR3: CSAGTGGTDTQYF
DNA: TGCAGCGCCGGGACAGGGGGCACAGATACGCAGTATTTT
J: TRBJ2-3
V: TRBV20-1
D: TRBD1
length: 13
size: many

CDR3: CSIYGNSGTGGLGPQHF
DNA: TGTTCCATCTACGGCAATTCCGGGACAGGGGGACTTGGGCCCCAGCATTTT
J: TRBJ1-5
V: TRBV6-1
D: TRBD1
length: 17
size: .

CDR3: CASSLEGRAANEQFF
DNA: TGTGCCAGCAGCTTAGAAGGGAGGGCCGCGAATGAGCAGTTCTTC
J: TRBJ2-1
V: TRBV11-3
D: TRBD2
length: 15
size: .

CDR3: CAWGGSLNEQFF
DNA: TGTGCCTGGGGGGGATCGCTGAATGAGCAGTTCTTC
J: TRBJ2-1
V: TRBV30
D: .
length: 12
size: many

CDR3: CAWSGGTGTPWGKLFF
DNA: TGTGCCTGGAGTGGCGGGACCGGGACACCTTGGGGAAAACTGTTTTTT
J: TRBJ1-4
V: TRBV30
D: .
length: 16
size: many